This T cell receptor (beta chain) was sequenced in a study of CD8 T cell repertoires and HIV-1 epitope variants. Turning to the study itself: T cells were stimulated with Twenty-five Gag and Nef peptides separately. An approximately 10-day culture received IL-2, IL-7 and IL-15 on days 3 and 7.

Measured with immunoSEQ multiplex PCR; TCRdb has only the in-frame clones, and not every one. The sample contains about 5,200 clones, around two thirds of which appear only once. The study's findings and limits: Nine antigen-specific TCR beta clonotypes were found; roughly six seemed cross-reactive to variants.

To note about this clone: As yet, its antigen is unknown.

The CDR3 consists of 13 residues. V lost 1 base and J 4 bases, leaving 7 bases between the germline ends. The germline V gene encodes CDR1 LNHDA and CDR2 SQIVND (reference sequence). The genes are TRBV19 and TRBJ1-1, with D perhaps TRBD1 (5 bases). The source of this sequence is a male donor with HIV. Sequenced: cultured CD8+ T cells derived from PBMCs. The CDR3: CASSIGQITEAFF. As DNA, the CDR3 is TGTGCCAGTAGTATAGGACAGATCACTGAAGCTTTCTTT.